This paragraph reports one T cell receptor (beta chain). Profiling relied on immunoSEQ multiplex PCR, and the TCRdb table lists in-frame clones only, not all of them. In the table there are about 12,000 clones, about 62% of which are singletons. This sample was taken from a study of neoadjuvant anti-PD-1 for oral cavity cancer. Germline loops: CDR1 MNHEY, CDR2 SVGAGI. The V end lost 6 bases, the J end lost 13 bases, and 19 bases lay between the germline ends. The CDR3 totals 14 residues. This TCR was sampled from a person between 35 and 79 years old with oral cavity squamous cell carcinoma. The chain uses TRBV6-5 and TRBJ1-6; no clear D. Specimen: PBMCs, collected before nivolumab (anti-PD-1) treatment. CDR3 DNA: TGTGCCAGCAGGCCCCGGAGGCAGACTCCTCCCCTCCACTTT. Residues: CASRPRRQTPPLHF.